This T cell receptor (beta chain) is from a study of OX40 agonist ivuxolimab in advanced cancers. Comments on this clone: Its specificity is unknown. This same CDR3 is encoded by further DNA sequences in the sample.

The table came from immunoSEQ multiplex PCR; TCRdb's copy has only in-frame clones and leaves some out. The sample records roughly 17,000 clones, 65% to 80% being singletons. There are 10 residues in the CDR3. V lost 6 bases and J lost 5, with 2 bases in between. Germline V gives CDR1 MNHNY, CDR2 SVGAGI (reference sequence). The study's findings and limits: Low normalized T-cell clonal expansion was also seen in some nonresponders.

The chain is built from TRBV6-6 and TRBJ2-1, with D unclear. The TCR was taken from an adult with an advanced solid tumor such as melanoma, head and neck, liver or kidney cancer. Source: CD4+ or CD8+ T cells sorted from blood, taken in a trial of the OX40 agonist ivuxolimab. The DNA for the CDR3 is TGTGCCAGCAGAGACAATGAGCAGTTCTTC. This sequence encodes CASRDNEQFF.